The clone carrying this TCR beta chain was seen a handful of times. What it recognizes is unknown. The junction and the germline gene differ at one end; a read error may be behind it. Using RNA transcripts, the TCR beta CDR3 regions were amplified. An opening RT-PCR round employed HTBI primers and preceded a second-round multiplex PCR. Each CDR3 protein gets one entry after TCRdb re-called the multiplex PCR reads with MiXCR. The table records a few hundred thousand distinct CDR3 sequences, approximately 35% of them present only once. This specimen belongs to a study of Graves' ophthalmopathy and Graves' hyperthyroidism. Findings and caveats of the study: Clonotypes were expanded in thyroid at above 0.001 frequency, and most also appeared in blood.

Aged 18 to 65, hyperthyroidism patients had new diagnoses of under 2 months' duration. No donor had other autoimmune disease, uncontrolled infection, pregnancy or lactation. Serum thyroxine and TRAb, along with clinical symptoms, thyroid ultrasound and orbital computed tomography, were what diagnosis relied on. CDR1 is SGHAT and CDR2 is FQNNGV in the germline V gene. The CDR3 runs 10 residues. The chain uses TRBV11-2 and TRBJ2-3; D ambiguous. Sequencing was performed on peripheral blood or thyroid tissue (not recorded which). The source is an adult man with Graves' hyperthyroidism. CDR3 amino acids: CASSTDTQYF. CDR3 coding DNA: TGTGCCAGCAGCACCGATACGCAGTATTTT.